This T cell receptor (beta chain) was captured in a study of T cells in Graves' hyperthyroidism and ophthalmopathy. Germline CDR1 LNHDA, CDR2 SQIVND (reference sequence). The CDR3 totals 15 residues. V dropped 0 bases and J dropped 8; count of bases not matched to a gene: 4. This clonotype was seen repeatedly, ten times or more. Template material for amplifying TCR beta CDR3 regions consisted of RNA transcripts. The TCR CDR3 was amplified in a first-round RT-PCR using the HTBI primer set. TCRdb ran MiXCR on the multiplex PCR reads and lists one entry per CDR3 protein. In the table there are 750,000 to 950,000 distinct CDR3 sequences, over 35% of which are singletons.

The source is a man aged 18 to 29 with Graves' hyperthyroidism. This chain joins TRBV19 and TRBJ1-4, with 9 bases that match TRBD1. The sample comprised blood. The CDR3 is CASSIDAGQGEKLFF. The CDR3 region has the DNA TGTGCCAGTAGTATAGACGCGGGACAGGGCGAAAAACTGTTTTTT.